This T cell receptor beta chain was observed in a study of T cell responses to AZD1222 COVID-19 vaccine. Study outcomes and limitations: Mapped onto spike, vaccine-associated CD4 TCRs spanned it and were dominant at 160-218 and 743-854. White British ancestry dominated among donors, who included more females, and clonal diversity was possibly underestimated. Spike-specific TCR depth and breadth grew after two AZD1222 doses.

About this clone itself: Its antigen remains unknown.

The ends were cut back, 0 bases at V and 3 bases at J, with 7 bases in the middle. The CDR3 is 14 amino acids. Germline lookup yields CDR1 LGHNA and CDR2 YSLEER. TCRdb's copy holds only in-frame clones and misses some; the assay was immunoSEQ multiplex PCR. Of approximately 110,000 clones listed, approximately 84% were seen once; the top ten hold about 7.8%. This receptor was identified in an adult in good health. The sample consisted of peripheral blood, taken on day 0 of AZD1222 vaccination. The rearrangement uses TRBV4-3 and TRBJ2-3; D uncertain. CDR3 amino acids: CASSQDVGTDTQYF. The CDR3 DNA follows: TGCGCCAGCAGCCAAGATGTGGGTACAGATACGCAGTATTTT.